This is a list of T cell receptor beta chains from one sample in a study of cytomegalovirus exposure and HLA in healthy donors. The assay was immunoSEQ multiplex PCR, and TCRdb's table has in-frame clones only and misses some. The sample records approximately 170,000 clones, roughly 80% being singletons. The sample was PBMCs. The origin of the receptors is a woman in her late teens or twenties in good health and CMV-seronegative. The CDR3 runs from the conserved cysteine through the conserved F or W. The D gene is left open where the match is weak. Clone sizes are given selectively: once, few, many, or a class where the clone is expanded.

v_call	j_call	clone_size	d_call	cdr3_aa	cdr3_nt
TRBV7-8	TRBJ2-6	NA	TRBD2	CASSPSGGGSGANVLTF	TGTGCCAGCAGCCCCTCAGGCGGGGGATCTGGGGCCAACGTCCTGACTTTC
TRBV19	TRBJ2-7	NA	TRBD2	CASSTGLAGGNEQYF	TGTGCCAGTAGTACCGGACTAGCGGGGGGCAACGAGCAGTACTTC
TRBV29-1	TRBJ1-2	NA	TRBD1	CSVGQGRDYGYTF	TGCAGCGTGGGACAGGGGAGAGACTATGGCTACACCTTC
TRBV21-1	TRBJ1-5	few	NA	CASSKNHRISGLSNQPQHF	TGTGCCAGCAGCAAAAACCACCGGATATCTGGGCTCAGCAATCAGCCCCAGCATTTT
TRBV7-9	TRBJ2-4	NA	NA	CASSLEGGAAKNIQYF	TGTGCCAGCAGCTTAGAAGGCGGTGCGGCCAAAAACATTCAGTACTTC
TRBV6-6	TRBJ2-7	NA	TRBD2	CASSRTGGRSSYEQYF	TGTGCCAGCAGCCGTACCGGCGGGAGGAGCTCCTACGAGCAGTACTTC
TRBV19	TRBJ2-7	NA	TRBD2	CASSPLVLASGTSTYEQYF	TGTGCCAGTAGTCCCCTAGTCTTGGCTAGCGGGACCAGCACCTACGAGCAGTACTTC
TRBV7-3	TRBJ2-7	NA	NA	CASSFGLTSGEQYF	TGTGCCAGCAGCTTCGGACTAACTTCTGGAGAGCAGTACTTC
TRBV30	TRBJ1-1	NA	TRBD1	CAWRDTGGAFF	TGTGCCTGGAGAGATACAGGGGGAGCTTTCTTT
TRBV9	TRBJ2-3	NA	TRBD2	CASSVVEGLGTDTQYF	TGTGCCAGCAGCGTAGTTGAGGGACTAGGCACAGATACGCAGTATTTT
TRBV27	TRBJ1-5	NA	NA	CASSFGGRQPQHF	TGTGCCAGCAGTTTTGGGGGGAGGCAGCCCCAGCATTTT
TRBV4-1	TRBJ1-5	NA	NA	CASSQDADSNQPQHF	TGCGCCAGCAGCCAAGATGCGGACTCCAATCAGCCCCAGCATTTT
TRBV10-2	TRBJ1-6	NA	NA	CASRQQGSHSPLHF	TGCGCCAGCAGACAACAGGGCAGTCATTCACCCCTCCACTTT
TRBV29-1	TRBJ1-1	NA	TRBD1	CSATPLTGSTEAFF	TGCAGCGCCACTCCTTTGACAGGGAGCACTGAAGCTTTCTTT
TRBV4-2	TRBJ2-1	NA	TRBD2	CASSQDEAGGYGEQFF	TGTGCCAGCAGCCAAGATGAAGCGGGAGGCTATGGTGAGCAGTTCTTC
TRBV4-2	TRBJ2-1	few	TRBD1	CASSQEGTGARNEQFF	TGTGCCAGCAGCCAAGAGGGGACAGGGGCCCGCAATGAGCAGTTCTTC
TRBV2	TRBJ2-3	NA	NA	CASSEIAVSTDTQYF	TGTGCCAGCAGTGAGATAGCGGTTAGCACAGATACGCAGTATTTT
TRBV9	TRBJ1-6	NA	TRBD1	CASSSRTGGNYNSPLHF	TGTGCCAGCAGCTCACGGACAGGGGGTAATTATAATTCACCCCTCCACTTT
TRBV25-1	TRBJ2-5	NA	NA	CASSDRGRAQETQYF	TGTGCCAGCAGTGATCGGGGTAGGGCTCAAGAGACCCAGTACTTC
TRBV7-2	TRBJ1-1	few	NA	CASSSGGNTEAFF	TGTGCCAGCAGCTCCGGGGGGAACACTGAAGCTTTCTTT
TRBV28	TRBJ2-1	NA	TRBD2	CASSFLAGEYNEQFF	TGTGCCAGCAGTTTCCTAGCGGGAGAGTACAATGAGCAGTTCTTC
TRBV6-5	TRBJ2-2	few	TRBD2	CASSAGGLRNGELFF	TGTGCCAGCAGTGCGGGGGGGCTGAGGAACGGGGAGCTGTTTTTT
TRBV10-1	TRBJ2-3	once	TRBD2	CASTPGTSGSIGTDTQYF	TGCGCCAGCACCCCCGGGACTAGCGGTTCCATTGGCACAGATACGCAGTATTTT
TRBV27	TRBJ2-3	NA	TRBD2	CASSLHSGKTDTQYF	TGTGCCAGCAGTTTACATAGCGGGAAGACAGATACGCAGTATTTT
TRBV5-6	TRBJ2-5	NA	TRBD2	CASSLAGGQETQYF	TGTGCCAGCAGCCTAGCGGGGGGGCAAGAGACCCAGTACTTC
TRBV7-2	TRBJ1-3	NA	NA	CASSAQISGNTIYF	TGTGCCAGCAGCGCACAGATTTCCGGAAACACCATATATTTT
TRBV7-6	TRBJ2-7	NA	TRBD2	CASSSPGASGSYEQYF	TGTGCCAGCAGCTCCCCCGGGGCTAGCGGGAGCTACGAGCAGTACTTC
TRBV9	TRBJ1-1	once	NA	CASSVVEDTEAFF	TGTGCCAGCAGCGTAGTCGAGGACACTGAAGCTTTCTTT
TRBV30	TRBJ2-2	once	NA	CAWSVTQITGELFF	TGTGCCTGGAGTGTCACCCAGATTACCGGGGAGCTGTTTTTT
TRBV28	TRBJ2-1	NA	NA	CASSGQLHMGEQFF	TGTGCCAGCTCGGGACAACTACATATGGGTGAGCAGTTCTTC
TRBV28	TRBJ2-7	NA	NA	CASSLQGTYEQYF	TGTGCCAGCAGTTTACAGGGAACCTACGAGCAGTACTTC
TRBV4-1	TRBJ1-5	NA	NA	CASSQDPPGYSNQPQHF	TGCGCCAGCAGCCAAGATCCTCCCGGGTATAGCAATCAGCCCCAGCATTTT
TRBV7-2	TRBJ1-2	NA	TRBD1	CASSPRTGLSSYTF	TGTGCCAGCAGCCCCAGGACAGGGCTCTCTAGCTACACCTTC
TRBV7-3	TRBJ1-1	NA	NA	CASSLRAGTEAFF	TGTGCCAGCAGCCTCCGCGCGGGGACTGAAGCTTTCTTT
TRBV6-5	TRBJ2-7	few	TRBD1	CASSRQGYEQYF	TGTGCCAGCAGTAGACAGGGTTACGAGCAGTACTTC
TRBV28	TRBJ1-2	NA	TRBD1	CASSLKYRGQGGTNYGYTF	TGTGCCAGCAGTTTAAAGTACCGAGGACAGGGAGGAACTAACTATGGCTACACCTTC
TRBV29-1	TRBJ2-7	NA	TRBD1	CSVTKTGFYEQYF	TGCAGCGTTACCAAGACAGGGTTCTACGAGCAGTACTTC
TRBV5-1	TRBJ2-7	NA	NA	CASSLDLLSGEQYF	TGCGCCAGCAGCTTGGATCTCTTGAGCGGCGAGCAGTACTTC
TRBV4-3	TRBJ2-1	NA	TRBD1	CASSPTGGGYNEQFF	TGCGCCAGCAGCCCGACAGGGGGAGGTTACAATGAGCAGTTCTTC